The rows below give T cell receptor beta chains drawn from one sample of a study of graft-versus-host responses after intestinal transplantation. Method: immunoSEQ multiplex PCR; TCRdb's copy keeps in-frame clones and lacks some. The table includes tens of thousands of clones, roughly 93% detected once. Their antigens are not known. The sequencing here drew on unstimulated CD4+ T cells sorted from spleen or lymph node cells, taken before transplant. The source is a human donor who was the organ donor for an intestinal transplant. The CDR3 runs from the conserved cysteine through the conserved F or W. Fields, in order: J gene, V gene, CDR3 length, D gene, clone size, CDR3 protein, CDR3 DNA. D genes are given only for firm matches. Clone size is given for some rows only: seen once, a few or many times, or a class if the clone is expanded.

TRBJ1-2 | TRBV19 | 13 | . | . | CASRHQGFYGYTF | TGTGCCAGTAGGCATCAGGGGTTCTATGGCTACACCTTC
TRBJ1-2 | TRBV5-8 | 14 | TRBD1 | . | CASSVTGSLYGYTF | TGTGCCAGCAGCGTGACAGGGTCCCTCTATGGCTACACCTTC
TRBJ2-2 | TRBV18 | 17 | TRBD2 | . | CASSPPSGGSNTGELFF | TGTGCCAGCTCACCACCGTCGGGAGGCTCGAACACCGGGGAGCTGTTTTTT
TRBJ1-2 | TRBV15 | 15 | . | once | CATSTEGGGNYGYTF | TGTGCCACCAGCACCGAAGGGGGGGGCAACTATGGCTACACCTTC
TRBJ1-5 | TRBV5-6 | 18 | . | . | CASSLVRRGDGPNQPQHF | TGTGCCAGCAGCTTGGTTAGGCGGGGGGATGGACCCAATCAGCCCCAGCATTTT
TRBJ2-7 | TRBV11-3 | 12 | . | . | CASRSSGYEQYF | TGTGCCAGCAGATCCTCCGGCTACGAGCAGTACTTC
TRBJ1-6 | TRBV10-1 | 17 | . | once | CANLPEKGDAYNSPLHF | TGCGCCAACCTCCCTGAGAAAGGGGATGCCTATAATTCACCCCTCCACTTT
TRBJ1-4 | TRBV19 | 19 | TRBD1 | . | CASSMPGAARQGADEKLFF | TGTGCCAGTAGTATGCCCGGAGCTGCGAGGCAGGGGGCAGATGAAAAACTGTTTTTT
TRBJ2-5 | TRBV27 | 13 | . | . | CASSSGPVETQYF | TGTGCCAGCAGTTCAGGTCCTGTGGAGACCCAGTACTTC
TRBJ1-1 | TRBV5-1 | 13 | . | . | CASSESPGRGAFF | TGCGCCAGCAGCGAATCACCGGGACGGGGAGCTTTCTTT